This entry concerns a single T cell receptor (beta chain). Its antigen is not known. The entry originates in a study of cytomegalovirus exposure and HLA in healthy donors. Broader study findings: Among TCR beta chains of equal frequency, HLA-associated ones were more clonally expanded in a later analysis.

Use of 60 Vbeta and 13 Jbeta primers characterized the PCR. Sequencing used immunoSEQ multiplex PCR; TCRdb keeps in-frame clones, though not all of them. The sample records 150,000 or so clones, around 80% being singletons. Sequencing used PBMCs. The source of this sequence is a woman aged 45-60 years in good health and CMV-seropositive.

The CDR3 sequence: CASRSGTSGIEQYF. CDR3 nucleotides: TGTGCCAGCCGTTCCGGGACTAGCGGGATCGAGCAGTACTTC. The chain uses TRBV6-5 and TRBJ2-7; 13 bases map to TRBD2. The CDR3 is 14 amino acids. Germline V gene data show CDR1 as MNHEY and CDR2 as SVGAGI. V trimming: 8 bases; J trimming: 6 bases; junction bases outside the gene matches: 7.